The 14 T cell receptor beta chains presented below share a single source sample, sequenced in a study of tumor-infiltrating lymphocytes in localized non-small cell lung cancer (dated by TCRdb to the early 2020s). Receptors were amplified or captured by the immunoSEQ multiplex PCR assay. Drawn from immuneACCESS, this table holds only the in-frame rearrangements with V and J called that TCRdb kept. Clones are partly lost; checked studies trace under half to an unresolved V gene and leave the rest unexplained. Present in this sample are around 23,000 clones, just under 75% of which were seen just once. 5.5% to 7.5% of the sample comes from the top ten. The sequencing input was lung tumor tissue. These receptors were taken from a human donor with non-small cell lung cancer.

The chain is built from TRBV10-2 and TRBJ2-1; possible D gene TRBD2, 6 bases. Germline CDR1 WSHSY, CDR2 SAAADI. This CDR3 is built from 12 residues. V gave up 2 bases and J gave up 10 bases, with 9 bases separating them. For the CDR3, the DNA is TGCGCCAGCAGTGAGCCCCGGGGGGAGCAGTTCTTC. Translation gives CASSEPRGEQFF.

This chain uses TRBV29-1 with TRBJ2-1; D gene uncertain. The germline V gene encodes CDR1 SQVTM and CDR2 ANQGSEA. The V gene lost 7 bases and the J gene lost 9 bases, with 4 bases spanning the gap. The CDR3 loop spans 8 amino acids. CDR3 residues: CSGGEQFF. CDR3 sequence (DNA): TGCAGCGGTGGTGAGCAGTTCTTC.

This chain links TRBV7-3 with TRBJ2-3; 9 bases map to TRBD1. V dropped 5 bases and J dropped 4; count of bases not matched to a gene: 7. The length of the CDR3 is 15 residues. Germline assignment: CDR1 SGHTA and CDR2 FQGTGA. CDR3 in DNA: TGTGCCAGCAGCCCTGGACAGGGGTTGTCAGATACGCAGTATTTT. Residues: CASSPGQGLSDTQYF.

This chain connects TRBV19 to TRBJ2-7, with TRBD1 matching 10 bases. Germline V gives CDR1 LNHDA, CDR2 SQIVND (reference sequence). Trimming cost V 6 bases and J 1 base; bases outside gene matches: 6. The CDR3 totals 15 residues. The CDR3 nucleotides are TGTGCCAGTAGGCAGAGGACAGGGGGTTCCTACGAGCAGTACTTC. This encodes CASRQRTGGSYEQYF.

V and J are TRBV10-3 and TRBJ2-7; the D gene is possibly TRBD1 (6 bases). This CDR3 spans 15 amino acids. Germline loops: CDR1 ENHRY, CDR2 SYGVKD. The germline V and J ends were trimmed by 5 bases and 5 bases, with 19 bases remaining between them. The CDR3 sequence: CAISNAQGSVDEQYF. CDR3 DNA: TGTGCCATCAGTAACGCACAGGGCTCGGTTGACGAGCAGTACTTC.

This clone was seen once. The chain carries TRBV19 and TRBJ2-1, with 14 bases identical to TRBD2. This CDR3 comprises 14 residues. Germline CDR1 reads LNHDA; CDR2 reads SQIVND (reference sequence). The junction had 4 bases not matched to a gene; V was cut back by 8 bases and J by 7 bases. CDR3 sequence reads: CASYGTSGGNEQFF. The CDR3 region has the DNA TGTGCCAGTTACGGGACTAGCGGGGGAAATGAGCAGTTCTTC.

The chain uses TRBV28 and TRBJ2-7; 9 nucleotides line up with TRBD1. Germline trimming cut 4 bases from V and 4 bases from J; bases unmatched to any gene: 5. The CDR3 totals 14 residues. Germline V gives CDR1 MDHEN, CDR2 SYDVKM. In DNA, the CDR3 is TGTGCCAGCAGTTCACAGGGGGCGAGATACGAGCAGTACTTC. Amino acids: CASSSQGARYEQYF. The full variable domain, completed using reference TRBV28 and TRBJ2-7, is DVKVTQSSRYLVKRTGEKVFLECVQDMDHENMFWYRQDPGLGLRLIYFSYDVKMKEKGDIPEGYSVSREKKERFSLILESASTNQTSMYLCASSSQGARYEQYFGPGTRLTVT.

The rearrangement joins TRBV12-5 to TRBJ2-7; D gene unclear. The CDR3 covers 13 residues. V was trimmed by 0 bases and J by 10 bases, leaving 13 bases between them. Germline V gene sequence: CDR1 LGHNT, CDR2 FRNRAP. CDR3 coding DNA: TGTGCTAGTGGTTTGGTAACTTCGGGCGGACAGTACTTC. It yields the protein CASGLVTSGGQYF.

This clone was recorded a few times. The chain joins TRBV5-6 to TRBJ2-5; tentative D call: TRBD1 (5 bases). Germline V gene lookup returns CDR1 SGHDT and CDR2 YYEEEE. V lost 5 bases, J lost 6 bases, and 20 bases lay in between. This CDR3 is built from 15 residues. The CDR3 DNA sequence: TGTGCCAGCAGGGATGGGCTTTTCAAGGGGAAGACCCAGTACTTC. Translated, it gives CASRDGLFKGKTQYF.

This clone was recorded a few times. The V call is TRBV7-6, the J call TRBJ2-1; D possibly corresponds to TRBD1 (6 bases). CDR3 length equals 12 residues. Germline V CDR1 and CDR2: SGHVS, FNYEAQ. V was shortened by 3 bases and J by 10 bases, with 10 bases between the two germline ends. The CDR3 coding sequence is TGTGCCAGCAGCTTCCAGGGGTGGGAGCAGTTCTTC. Residues: CASSFQGWEQFF.

This chain connects TRBV5-8 to TRBJ2-1, with D uncertain. Per germline, CDR1 SGHTS and CDR2 YDEGEE. Trimming removed 4 bases at V and 12 bases at J, with 20 bases between. The CDR3 sequence is 14 residues long. CDR3 sequence (DNA): TGTGCCAGCAGCCCCCTTACCGGGCCCTTGGTGCAGTTCTTC. Translation gives CASSPLTGPLVQFF. The whole variable domain, remainder taken from reference TRBV5-8 and TRBJ2-1, is EAGVTQSPTHLIKTRGQQATLRCSPISGHTSVYWYQQALGLGLQFLLWYDEGEERNRGNFPPRFSGRQFPNYSSELNVNALELEDSALYLCASSPLTGPLVQFFGPGTRLTVL.

The gene calls are TRBV4-2 and TRBJ1-5, with D perhaps TRBD1 (5 bases). This CDR3 is 16 amino acids long. V lost 3 bases and J lost 6, with 18 bases in between. Per germline, CDR1 LGHNA and CDR2 YNFKEQ. In DNA form, the CDR3 reads TGTGCCAGCAGCCAGGACCCTACAGGTCGGGGTCAGCCCCAGCATTTT. This encodes CASSQDPTGRGQPQHF.

The V gene is TRBV4-3, the J gene TRBJ1-5; perhaps TRBD1 as D (5 bases). V shed 3 bases and J shed 7 bases, with 10 bases lying between them. There are 13 residues in the CDR3. The germline gives CDR1 LGHNA, CDR2 YSLEER. The CDR3 bases are TGCGCCAGCAGCCATGGCAGGGCCCAGCCCCAGCATTTT. Translated, it gives CASSHGRAQPQHF.

This chain connects TRBV10-2 to TRBJ2-1; D perhaps matches TRBD1 (6 bases). This CDR3 has 14 residues. V gave up 6 bases and J gave up 2 bases, with 11 bases separating them. Germline loops: CDR1 WSHSY, CDR2 SAAADI. In DNA, the CDR3 is TGCGCCAGCAGCCCCCGGGACACCTACAATGAGCAGTTCTTC. This codes for CASSPRDTYNEQFF.